The clone carrying this T cell receptor beta chain was seen once. Its specificity is unknown. TCRdb keeps only in-frame clones here, not all; method: immunoSEQ multiplex PCR. The sample includes some 200,000 clones, around 90% of them seen just once. These data come from a study of T cell responses to AZD1222 COVID-19 vaccine. Findings of the study overall: None of the repertoires were sampled until the peak T cell response had passed. Along spike, vaccine-associated CD4 TCRs were found throughout, with dominance at 160-218 and 743-854.

Trimming shortened V by 4 bases and J by 8 bases, and 17 bases separated the two germline ends. This CDR3 spans 15 amino acids. Germline CDR1 and CDR2: MDHEN and SYDVKM. Second doses that came at about 4 or about 12 weeks were put together. The J gene is TRBJ1-4, the V gene TRBV28; tentatively, D is TRBD1 (5 bases). This specimen consisted of peripheral blood, obtained 28 days after the second AZD1222 dose. The receptor comes from an adult who received the AZD1222 COVID-19 vaccine. The CDR3 sequence: CASSSPGGAGEKLFF. DNA for the CDR3: TGTGCCAGCAGTTCGCCGGGTGGGGCAGGAGAAAAACTGTTTTTT. Drawing the rest from reference TRBV28 and TRBJ1-4, the complete variable domain is DVKVTQSSRYLVKRTGEKVFLECVQDMDHENMFWYRQDPGLGLRLIYFSYDVKMKEKGDIPEGYSVSREKKERFSLILESASTNQTSMYLCASSSPGGAGEKLFFGSGTQLSVL.